One and the same sample provided the 21 T cell receptor beta chains below, sequenced in a study of lymphopenia after photon versus proton radiotherapy. Clones were read by immunoSEQ multiplex PCR, and TCRdb kept only the in-frame ones, dropping some. Among more than 20,000 clones listed, approximately 85% were seen once. This sample comprised peripheral blood, obtained from a patient treated with photon-based radiotherapy. The receptors were gathered from a man aged 25 to 45 with gastric cancer.

The chain employs TRBV7-6 and TRBJ2-7, with D uncertain. Trimming stripped 6 bases from V and 5 bases from J, with 11 bases between. The CDR3 covers 12 residues. The germline V gene has CDR1 SGHVS and CDR2 FNYEAQ. This CDR3 reads CASSSTADEQYF. CDR3 bases: TGTGCCAGCAGTTCGACTGCAGACGAGCAGTACTTC.

The gene calls are TRBV29-1 and TRBJ2-3, with 8 bases that match TRBD1. Germline CDR1 reads SQVTM; CDR2 reads ANQGSEA. Unmatched junction bases numbered 9, after V lost 1 base and J lost 6 bases. This CDR3 region has 15 residues. The CDR3, as DNA: TGCAGCGTTGAAGGGATGACAGGGGAGTGGGATACGCAGTATTTT. It translates to CSVEGMTGEWDTQYF.

The chain links TRBV28 to TRBJ2-5; 7 bases fit TRBD1. Germline loops: CDR1 MDHEN, CDR2 SYDVKM. The CDR3 runs 19 residues. The V gene end was trimmed by 6 bases and the J gene end by 2 bases; junction bases not matched to a gene: 21. The DNA of the CDR3 is TGTGCCAGCAGATACCGGGACAGCCGAGCTCTCCGGCGGCAAGAGACCCAGTACTTC. Residues: CASRYRDSRALRRQETQYF.

This clone is a singleton in its sample. The chain joins TRBV6-1 to TRBJ2-5; D not resolved. CDR1 MNHNS and CDR2 SASEGT come from the germline V gene. V lost 0 bases and J 5 bases, leaving 1 base between the germline ends. The CDR3 covers 11 residues. CDR3 sequence (DNA): TGTGCCAGCAGTGAAGCGGAGACCCAGTACTTC. This sequence encodes CASSEAETQYF.

The chain is built from TRBV5-1 and TRBJ1-4, with 7 bases fitting TRBD1. Germline V gives CDR1 SGHRS, CDR2 YFSETQ. Trimming took 0 bases from V and 8 from J; bases not matched to a gene: 7. CDR3 length: 15 residues. The CDR3 DNA reads TGCGCCAGCAGCTTGGCAGCAGGGGGGATAGAAAAACTGTTTTTT. Residues: CASSLAAGGIEKLFF.

The genes are TRBV14 and TRBJ2-3, with 9 nucleotides matching TRBD2. From germline, CDR1 is SGHDN and CDR2 FVKESK. The CDR3 sequence is 16 residues long. With 2 bases clipped from V and 4 bases from J, the junction kept 7 bases outside the gene matches. In nucleotides, the CDR3 is TGTGCCAGCAGCCAATTACTAGCGGGTGTATCAGATACGCAGTATTTT. It encodes CASSQLLAGVSDTQYF.

V and J are TRBV5-1 and TRBJ2-7, with D perhaps given as TRBD1 or TRBD2 (6 bases each). The CDR3 has 13 amino acids. Germline CDR1 reads SGHRS; CDR2 reads YFSETQ. V was clipped by 3 bases and J by 3 bases, with 10 bases between them. The CDR3 region is CASSSGGLYEQYF. The DNA of the CDR3 is TGCGCCAGCAGCTCTGGGGGGCTCTACGAGCAGTACTTC.

The chain uses TRBV5-6 and TRBJ1-4; no clear D gene. CDR3 length equals 13 residues. The V gene lost 0 bases and the J gene lost 11 bases, with 11 bases spanning the gap. Looked up from germline, CDR1 is SGHDT and CDR2 is YYEEEE. The CDR3 sequence: CASSLADGSKLFF. DNA for the CDR3: TGTGCCAGCAGCTTGGCCGATGGGTCCAAACTGTTTTTT.

The J gene is TRBJ1-3, the V gene TRBV19; 7 nucleotides line up with TRBD1. The germline gives CDR1 LNHDA, CDR2 SQIVND (reference sequence). The CDR3 runs 14 residues. V lost 6 bases, J lost 4 bases, and 6 bases stayed unmatched. The CDR3 coding sequence is TGTGCCAGTAGGAACAGGGGCTTCGGAAACACCATATATTTT. This encodes CASRNRGFGNTIYF.

The chain uses TRBV18 and TRBJ1-2; D gene unclear. V was pared by 2 bases and J by 6 bases, with 10 bases between. In germline, CDR1 is KGHSH, CDR2 LQKENI. This CDR3 is built from 13 residues. The CDR3 nucleotides are TGTGCCAGCTCACCAAGGCCCCGAAATGGCTACACCTTC. Translation: CASSPRPRNGYTF.

This clone turned up a few times. The rearrangement uses TRBV6-5 and TRBJ1-6; D gene unclear. Looked up from germline, CDR1 is MNHEY and CDR2 is SVGAGI. The CDR3 covers 15 residues. Trimming took off 2 bases at V and 7 bases at J, with 12 bases between the two ends. CDR3 nucleotides: TGTGCCAGCAGTTACACTCCCCGGGCCAATTCACCCCTCCACTTT. It codes for CASSYTPRANSPLHF.

J is TRBJ2-1 and V is TRBV13, with 7 bases that match TRBD2. This CDR3 has 15 residues. The V gene's germline CDR1 is PRHDT and CDR2 FYEKMQ (reference sequence). The trim removed 5 bases at V and 8 bases at J, leaving 12 bases unmatched. CDR3 sequence: CASSPGTILFDEQFF. CDR3 DNA sequence: TGTGCCAGCAGCCCCGGGACTATCTTGTTCGATGAGCAGTTCTTC.

This clone was seen a handful of times. This rearrangement joins TRBV7-8 to TRBJ2-7, with D perhaps matching TRBD2 (5 bases). The CDR3 has 13 amino acids. Trimming pared 5 bases from V and 2 bases from J, leaving 10 bases between. Per germline, CDR1 SGHVS and CDR2 FQNEAQ. The CDR3 is CASSREGTYEQYF. DNA for the CDR3: TGTGCCAGCAGCCGAGAGGGTACCTACGAGCAGTACTTC.

This clone has more than one count but fewer than ten. This chain uses TRBV4-1 with TRBJ1-1, with no clear D. CDR3 length: 13 amino acids. Per the germline V gene, CDR1 is MGHRA and CDR2 is YSYEKL. Trimming cost V 1 base and J 7 bases, with 10 bases left between them. CDR3 bases: TGCGCCAGCAGCCAAGCTCGCGAGGATGAAGCTTTCTTT. Amino acid sequence: CASSQAREDEAFF.

Here the CDR3 reads CAISSGSGNTIYF. Written as DNA, the CDR3 is TGTGCCATTTCCTCAGGCTCTGGAAACACCATATATTTT. V is TRBV10-3 and J is TRBJ1-3, with D uncertain. This CDR3 comprises 13 residues. The V gene's germline CDR1 is ENHRY and CDR2 SYGVKD. V was pared by 9 bases and J by 0 bases, with 9 bases between.

The chain carries TRBV19 and TRBJ2-6, with 7 positions matching TRBD1. Germline CDR1 and CDR2: LNHDA and SQIVND (reference sequence). J was trimmed by 0 bases and V by 0 bases; bases with no gene match: 14. This CDR3 spans 21 amino acids. The CDR3 protein is CASSIEKGTTGALSGANVLTF. Here the CDR3 DNA reads TGTGCCAGTAGTATAGAAAAAGGGACCACAGGGGCCCTCTCTGGGGCCAACGTCCTGACTTTC.

This clone was observed a handful of times. V is TRBV28 and J is TRBJ2-5, with D possibly matching TRBD1 (6 bases). The CDR3 sequence is 14 residues long. The germline CDR1 and CDR2 sequences are MDHEN and SYDVKM. V shed 6 bases and J shed 1 base, with 12 bases lying between them. CDR3 protein: CASSKGQIQETQYF. CDR3 DNA: TGTGCCAGCAGCAAGGGACAAATCCAAGAGACCCAGTACTTC.

The chain couples TRBV11-2 to TRBJ1-1, with unresolved D. Trimming took off 1 base at V and 3 bases at J, with 21 bases between the two ends. Germline V gene sequence: CDR1 SGHAT, CDR2 FQNNGV. The CDR3 runs to 18 residues. CDR3 nucleotide sequence: TGTGCCAGCAGCTTAGGAGCGGACCCCCCGCCCCGGGACACTGAAGCTTTCTTT. Its protein product is CASSLGADPPPRDTEAFF.

V and J are TRBV5-4 and TRBJ1-1; 8 nucleotides line up with TRBD1. V shed 0 bases, J shed 5 bases, and the junction held 3 bases outside the gene matches. The CDR3 has 14 amino acids. The germline V gene has CDR1 SGHNT and CDR2 YYREEE (reference sequence). The CDR3, as DNA: TGTGCCAGCAGCTTGGTACAGGGGGGAACTGAAGCTTTCTTT. It is translated as CASSLVQGGTEAFF.

The V and J genes are TRBV9 and TRBJ2-5; no firm D call. The CDR3 contains 13 residues. The V end lost 0 bases, the J end lost 5 bases, and 8 bases lay between the germline ends. CDR1 SGDLS and CDR2 YYNGEE come from the germline V gene. As DNA, the CDR3 is TGTGCCAGCAGCGTAGCCCTATGGGAGACCCAGTACTTC. This translates into CASSVALWETQYF.

The CDR3 coding sequence is TGTGCCAGCAGGGATCCGGGGACTAGCGATGAGCAGTTCTTC. It yields the protein CASRDPGTSDEQFF. This chain uses TRBV2 with TRBJ2-1; 10 bases fit TRBD2. This CDR3 is built from 14 residues. The germline CDR1 and CDR2 sequences are SNHLY and FYNNEI. Losses at the gene ends were 6 bases for V and 8 bases for J; bases not matched to a gene: 7.